The rows below give T cell receptor beta chains drawn from one sample of a study of graft-versus-host responses after intestinal transplantation. Clones were read by immunoSEQ multiplex PCR, and TCRdb kept only the in-frame ones, dropping some. The table has roughly 81,000 clones, approximately 78% seen once. Their recognized antigens are unknown. Source: unstimulated CD4+ T cells sorted from spleen or lymph node cells, taken before intestinal transplant. The receptors originated from a human donor who received an intestinal transplant. The CDR3 runs from the conserved cysteine through the conserved F or W. D genes are given only for firm matches. Only some rows state a clone size, as once, few, many or a class for expanded clones.

j_call: TRBJ2-1; v_call: TRBV13; d_call: -; clone_size: -; cdr3_nt: TGTGCCAGCAGCTCTGGCCAGGGTGGGGACAATGAGCAGTTCTTC; cdr3_aa: CASSSGQGGDNEQFF
j_call: TRBJ2-7; v_call: TRBV2; d_call: -; clone_size: -; cdr3_nt: TGTGCCAGCAGTGCAACGACCAGGGTAACGGACGAGCAGTACTTC; cdr3_aa: CASSATTRVTDEQYF
j_call: TRBJ1-4; v_call: TRBV5-6; d_call: -; clone_size: few; cdr3_nt: TGTGCCAGCAGCTTCGGTCAGGGGTCAGAAAAACTGTTTTTT; cdr3_aa: CASSFGQGSEKLFF
j_call: TRBJ2-5; v_call: TRBV11-3; d_call: -; clone_size: -; cdr3_nt: TGTGCCAGCAGCCAATCAGAAGAGACCCAGTACTTC; cdr3_aa: CASSQSEETQYF
j_call: TRBJ1-5; v_call: TRBV6-6; d_call: -; clone_size: once; cdr3_nt: TGTGCCAGCAGCCGCCAGGGTAATCAGCCCCAGCATTTT; cdr3_aa: CASSRQGNQPQHF
j_call: TRBJ1-2; v_call: TRBV5-6; d_call: -; clone_size: few; cdr3_nt: TGTGCCAGCAGCTTATCAGGGAATCGCTATGGCTACACCTTC; cdr3_aa: CASSLSGNRYGYTF
j_call: TRBJ1-2; v_call: TRBV19; d_call: -; clone_size: -; cdr3_nt: TGTGCCAGTAGTACAGCCCATTCAGACTTAAGGCTCTATGGCTACACCTTC; cdr3_aa: CASSTAHSDLRLYGYTF
j_call: TRBJ1-2; v_call: TRBV19; d_call: -; clone_size: -; cdr3_nt: TGTGCCAGTAGTATCGAGGAGGGGCTCTACTATGGCTACACCTTC; cdr3_aa: CASSIEEGLYYGYTF
j_call: TRBJ2-6; v_call: TRBV28; d_call: -; clone_size: -; cdr3_nt: TGTGCCAGCAGTCTCTCTGGGGCCAACGTCCTGACTTTC; cdr3_aa: CASSLSGANVLTF
j_call: TRBJ1-2; v_call: TRBV6-6; d_call: -; clone_size: -; cdr3_nt: TGTGCCAGCAGTTACGAAGCAGGGATCTATGGCTACACCTTC; cdr3_aa: CASSYEAGIYGYTF
j_call: TRBJ2-5; v_call: TRBV5-1; d_call: TRBD1; clone_size: once; cdr3_nt: TGCGCCAGCAGCTTAGGGACAGACCAAGAGACCCAGTACTTC; cdr3_aa: CASSLGTDQETQYF
j_call: TRBJ2-5; v_call: TRBV4-2; d_call: TRBD2; clone_size: -; cdr3_nt: TGTGCCAGCAGCCAGGGGGGACTAGCGAGACAAGAGACCCAGTACTTC; cdr3_aa: CASSQGGLARQETQYF
j_call: TRBJ1-2; v_call: TRBV5-6; d_call: -; clone_size: -; cdr3_nt: TGTGCCAGCAGCCGTAGGGGGGGGCCAGGGTACACCTTC; cdr3_aa: CASSRRGGPGYTF
j_call: TRBJ2-1; v_call: TRBV28; d_call: TRBD2; clone_size: -; cdr3_nt: TGTGCCAGCAGAGGAGGGAGGGTGGGGAATGAGCAGTTCTTC; cdr3_aa: CASRGGRVGNEQFF
j_call: TRBJ2-1; v_call: TRBV7-6; d_call: TRBD1; clone_size: -; cdr3_nt: TGTGCCAGCGGTACAGGGGGCGAGTTCGGTGAGCAGTTCTTC; cdr3_aa: CASGTGGEFGEQFF
j_call: TRBJ2-1; v_call: TRBV13; d_call: -; clone_size: -; cdr3_nt: TGTGCCAGCAGCTTCCTCCGGGGAGCGAAGGCTAGCTCCTACAATGAGCAGTTCTTC; cdr3_aa: CASSFLRGAKASSYNEQFF
j_call: TRBJ2-1; v_call: TRBV13; d_call: TRBD2; clone_size: -; cdr3_nt: TGTGCCAGCAGCTCAACAAGACAGGGTCGGCTAGCGGGGAGGAGTGAGCAGTTCTTC; cdr3_aa: CASSSTRQGRLAGRSEQFF
j_call: TRBJ2-7; v_call: TRBV6-1; d_call: TRBD2; clone_size: once; cdr3_nt: TGTGCCAGCCATACTAGCGGGAGCTCCTACGAGCAGTACTTC; cdr3_aa: CASHTSGSSYEQYF
j_call: TRBJ1-5; v_call: TRBV19; d_call: TRBD1; clone_size: -; cdr3_nt: TGTGCCAGTAGGGGATTGACAGGGGGTGGCAATCAGCCCCAGCATTTT; cdr3_aa: CASRGLTGGGNQPQHF
j_call: TRBJ1-2; v_call: TRBV28; d_call: TRBD1; clone_size: once; cdr3_nt: TGTGCCAGCGCCGACAGGGGGTACGGCTACACCTTC; cdr3_aa: CASADRGYGYTF
j_call: TRBJ2-3; v_call: TRBV11-2; d_call: -; clone_size: few; cdr3_nt: TGTGCCAGCAGCCCGCTCCGGGACTCCCGCACAGATACGCAGTATTTT; cdr3_aa: CASSPLRDSRTDTQYF
j_call: TRBJ1-5; v_call: TRBV7-6; d_call: TRBD1; clone_size: -; cdr3_nt: TGTGCCAGCAGCTTAGCGGGGACAGGGAATCAGCCCCAGCATTTT; cdr3_aa: CASSLAGTGNQPQHF
j_call: TRBJ2-1; v_call: TRBV4-1; d_call: TRBD2; clone_size: -; cdr3_nt: TGCGCCAGCAGCCAACCTAGACTAGCGGGACGCAATGAGCAGTTCTTC; cdr3_aa: CASSQPRLAGRNEQFF
j_call: TRBJ2-1; v_call: TRBV2; d_call: TRBD2; clone_size: few; cdr3_nt: TGTGCCAGCCTTAAGAGCGGGACTAGCAATGAGCAGTTCTTC; cdr3_aa: CASLKSGTSNEQFF
j_call: TRBJ2-3; v_call: TRBV5-1; d_call: TRBD2; clone_size: -; cdr3_nt: TGCGCCAGCCGTCGGGGGGGAGGCACAGATACGCAGTATTTT; cdr3_aa: CASRRGGGTDTQYF
j_call: TRBJ1-3; v_call: TRBV19; d_call: -; clone_size: -; cdr3_nt: TGTGCCAGTAGTATCAACTCTGGAAACACCATATATTTT; cdr3_aa: CASSINSGNTIYF
j_call: TRBJ2-7; v_call: TRBV19; d_call: TRBD1; clone_size: once; cdr3_nt: TGTGCCAGTAGGAGACAGGGGCCACCCTACGAGCAGTACTTC; cdr3_aa: CASRRQGPPYEQYF
j_call: TRBJ2-7; v_call: TRBV6-5; d_call: -; clone_size: -; cdr3_nt: TGTGCCAGCAGTTACGCCCCGGGGGAGAGATACGAGCAGTACTTC; cdr3_aa: CASSYAPGERYEQYF
j_call: TRBJ1-1; v_call: TRBV28; d_call: TRBD1; clone_size: -; cdr3_nt: TGTGCCAGCAGTTTAGCAGGGGGCGGAACTGAAGCTTTCTTT; cdr3_aa: CASSLAGGGTEAFF
j_call: TRBJ2-3; v_call: TRBV9; d_call: -; clone_size: once; cdr3_nt: TGTGCCAGCAGCGTAGGGAGCGGGAGCACAGATACGCAGTATTTT; cdr3_aa: CASSVGSGSTDTQYF
j_call: TRBJ1-4; v_call: TRBV15; d_call: -; clone_size: -; cdr3_nt: TGTGCCACCAGTAACGAGGGGGGGGCGCGCGAAAAACTGTTTTTT; cdr3_aa: CATSNEGGAREKLFF
j_call: TRBJ1-5; v_call: TRBV28; d_call: -; clone_size: -; cdr3_nt: TGTGCCAGCAGTTTCGGACTAAGGGGCAATCAGCCCCAGCATTTT; cdr3_aa: CASSFGLRGNQPQHF
j_call: TRBJ1-5; v_call: TRBV4-1; d_call: -; clone_size: -; cdr3_nt: TGCGCCAGCAGCCCAGGCTACATCAATCAGCCCCAGCATTTT; cdr3_aa: CASSPGYINQPQHF
j_call: TRBJ2-5; v_call: TRBV15; d_call: -; clone_size: -; cdr3_nt: TGTGCCACCAGCGGGGGCTTTTACCAAGAGACCCAGTACTTC; cdr3_aa: CATSGGFYQETQYF
j_call: TRBJ1-2; v_call: TRBV28; d_call: TRBD1; clone_size: -; cdr3_nt: TGTGCCAGCAGTGCCGCCGGGACAGGGGCTTACTATGGCTACACCTTC; cdr3_aa: CASSAAGTGAYYGYTF
j_call: TRBJ2-4; v_call: TRBV5-4; d_call: TRBD2; clone_size: -; cdr3_nt: TGTGCCAGCAGCCAACTAGCGGGAGGTGGATGGGGTGAAAACATTCAGTACTTC; cdr3_aa: CASSQLAGGGWGENIQYF
j_call: TRBJ2-7; v_call: TRBV5-1; d_call: TRBD1; clone_size: -; cdr3_nt: TGCGCCAGCAGCTTAGGACAGGTTGACTACGAGCAGTACTTC; cdr3_aa: CASSLGQVDYEQYF
j_call: TRBJ1-4; v_call: TRBV7-9; d_call: -; clone_size: once; cdr3_nt: TGTGCCAGCAGCTTAACAGGGTCGCGGGAAAAACTGTTTTTT; cdr3_aa: CASSLTGSREKLFF
j_call: TRBJ2-7; v_call: TRBV6-1; d_call: -; clone_size: -; cdr3_nt: TGTGCCAGCAGTACCTCCGCAACCTACGAGCAGTACTTC; cdr3_aa: CASSTSATYEQYF
j_call: TRBJ1-5; v_call: TRBV10-2; d_call: -; clone_size: -; cdr3_nt: TGCGCCAGCACCTCAGGGGGCAATCAGCCCCAGCATTTT; cdr3_aa: CASTSGGNQPQHF
j_call: TRBJ2-5; v_call: TRBV2; d_call: TRBD2; clone_size: -; cdr3_nt: TGTGCCAGCAGCGGGACTAGGGAGACCCAGTACTTC; cdr3_aa: CASSGTRETQYF
j_call: TRBJ2-5; v_call: TRBV21-1; d_call: -; clone_size: -; cdr3_nt: TGTGCCAGCAGCGCTAGCGGGAGGCCCCAAGAGACCCAGTACTTC; cdr3_aa: CASSASGRPQETQYF
j_call: TRBJ1-5; v_call: TRBV28; d_call: TRBD1; clone_size: -; cdr3_nt: TGTGCCAGCAGATCACAGGGGCATCAGCCCCAGCATTTT; cdr3_aa: CASRSQGHQPQHF
j_call: TRBJ1-5; v_call: TRBV5-1; d_call: -; clone_size: -; cdr3_nt: TGCGCCAGCAGTCCAGGGTATAGCAATCAGCCCCAGCATTTT; cdr3_aa: CASSPGYSNQPQHF
j_call: TRBJ2-6; v_call: TRBV25-1; d_call: -; clone_size: -; cdr3_nt: TGTGCCAGCAGTGCAGACAGTCCTGGGGCCAACGTCCTGACTTTC; cdr3_aa: CASSADSPGANVLTF
j_call: TRBJ1-3; v_call: TRBV6-5; d_call: -; clone_size: -; cdr3_nt: TGTGCCAGCAGCCCGAAGCGCGGCTCTGGAAACACCATATATTTT; cdr3_aa: CASSPKRGSGNTIYF
j_call: TRBJ2-7; v_call: TRBV4-2; d_call: TRBD1; clone_size: -; cdr3_nt: TGTGCCAGCAGTCTAAGGACAGGGGGCAGGGACGAGCAGTACTTC; cdr3_aa: CASSLRTGGRDEQYF
j_call: TRBJ2-7; v_call: TRBV4-1; d_call: -; clone_size: once; cdr3_nt: TGTGCCAGCAGCCAAGCGGGGGGACAGGGTCACGAGCAGTACTTC; cdr3_aa: CASSQAGGQGHEQYF
j_call: TRBJ2-3; v_call: TRBV18; d_call: -; clone_size: -; cdr3_nt: TGTGCCAGCTCACAACTTCCGCGGGCTAGCACAGATACGCAGTATTTT; cdr3_aa: CASSQLPRASTDTQYF
j_call: TRBJ2-3; v_call: TRBV5-1; d_call: -; clone_size: -; cdr3_nt: TGCGCCAGCAGCTTGGCCTCAGATACGCAGTATTTT; cdr3_aa: CASSLASDTQYF
j_call: TRBJ2-4; v_call: TRBV28; d_call: -; clone_size: -; cdr3_nt: TGTGCCAGCAGCCGATTCGGGGATGGGGCCAAAAACATTCAGTACTTC; cdr3_aa: CASSRFGDGAKNIQYF